This TCR beta chain was recorded in a study of cytomegalovirus exposure and HLA in healthy donors. Findings and limits, study-wide: There were reportedly fewer N-insertions in an Asian-associated ancestry cluster than the roughly 680-donor mean, in a later analysis. The study labeled 150 or so TCR beta chains cytomegalovirus-associated. Across all donors, roughly uniform sequencing depth was an assumption of the presence/absence analyses.

This clone was detected once. Its target is not known. V was clipped by 5 bases and J by 8 bases; unmatched bases: 8. CDR1 and CDR2 from the germline V gene are SGHTA and FQGNSA. The CDR3 totals 14 residues. Vbeta (60) and Jbeta (13) primers were used in the PCR. Only in-frame clones appear in the TCRdb table, and some are missing; sequencing was by immunoSEQ multiplex PCR. The data contain over 150,000 clones, around 80% of them singletons. This clonotype was sampled from a male donor in good health and CMV-seronegative. The chain links TRBV7-2 to TRBJ2-1, with 8 bases aligning to TRBD2. The sequencing input was PBMCs. As DNA, the CDR3 is TGTGCCAGCAGCCCGGGAGGGGCAGCCCATGAGCAGTTCTTC. The encoded protein is CASSPGGAAHEQFF.